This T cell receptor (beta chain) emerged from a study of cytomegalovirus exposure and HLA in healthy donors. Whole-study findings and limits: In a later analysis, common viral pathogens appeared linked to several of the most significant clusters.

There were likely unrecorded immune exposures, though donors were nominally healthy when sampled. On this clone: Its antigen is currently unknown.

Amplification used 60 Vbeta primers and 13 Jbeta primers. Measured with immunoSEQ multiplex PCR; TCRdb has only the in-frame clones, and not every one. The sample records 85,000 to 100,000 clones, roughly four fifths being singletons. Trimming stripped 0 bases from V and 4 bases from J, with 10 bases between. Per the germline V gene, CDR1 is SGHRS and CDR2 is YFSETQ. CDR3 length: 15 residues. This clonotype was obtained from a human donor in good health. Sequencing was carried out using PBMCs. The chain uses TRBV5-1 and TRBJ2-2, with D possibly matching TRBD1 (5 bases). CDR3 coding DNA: TGCGCCAGCAGCTTGGCACGGACAAGCACCGGGGAGCTGTTTTTT. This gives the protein CASSLARTSTGELFF. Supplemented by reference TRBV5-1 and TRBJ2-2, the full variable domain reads KAGVTQTPRYLIKTRGQQVTLSCSPISGHRSVSWYQQTPGQGLQFLFEYFSETQRNKGNFPGRFSGRQFSNSRSEMNVSTLELGDSALYLCASSLARTSTGELFFGEGSRLTVL.